The 20 T cell receptor beta chains below were found in one sample sequenced in a study of OX40 agonist ivuxolimab in advanced cancers. To prepare the library, the immunoSEQ multiplex PCR assay was applied. The source is immuneACCESS, and TCRdb retained only in-frame sequences with V and J called. Part of the clones is not carried over; for the studies checked, unresolved V genes explain less than half of this, and the remainder is unexplained. This sample is represented by under 45,000 clones; around 84% of them were singletons. Around 13% of the sample rests with the top ten. The sequences come from CD4+ or CD8+ T cells sorted from blood, collected in a trial of the OX40 agonist ivuxolimab. The receptors derive from an adult with an advanced solid tumor such as melanoma, head and neck, liver or kidney cancer.

The J gene is TRBJ2-7, the V gene TRBV5-1; 7 bases map to TRBD2. V was pared by 2 bases and J by 7 bases, with 6 bases of the junction left unmatched. The CDR3 is 13 amino acids. Per the germline V gene, CDR1 is SGHRS and CDR2 is YFSETQ. The CDR3 DNA reads as TGCGCCAGCAGCTTCGGGGGGAGTCAAGAGCAGTACTTC. Translated, it gives CASSFGGSQEQYF.

The chain recombines TRBV28 with TRBJ2-7, with 7 bases that match TRBD1. This CDR3 contains 13 residues. Germline V CDR1 and CDR2: MDHEN, SYDVKM. V was clipped by 2 bases and J by 5 bases; unmatched bases: 3. The CDR3 protein is CASSLPDRDEQYF. DNA of the CDR3: TGTGCCAGCAGTTTACCTGACAGGGACGAGCAGTACTTC. The full variable domain, rest sourced from reference TRBV28 and TRBJ2-7, is DVKVTQSSRYLVKRTGEKVFLECVQDMDHENMFWYRQDPGLGLRLIYFSYDVKMKEKGDIPEGYSVSREKKERFSLILESASTNQTSMYLCASSLPDRDEQYFGPGTRLTVT.

The rearrangement links TRBV2 to TRBJ2-3; the D gene is possibly TRBD2 (6 bases). Germline CDR1 SNHLY, CDR2 FYNNEI. The V end was cut by 7 bases, the J end by 3 bases, with 11 bases between. CDR3 length equals 13 residues. DNA of the CDR3: TGTGCCAGCATAAGGAGGGCGACAGATACGCAGTATTTT. Translation gives CASIRRATDTQYF.

The chain recombines TRBV30 with TRBJ1-6; D is unclear. V was clipped by 0 bases and J by 8 bases, with 8 bases between them. This CDR3 contains 13 residues. CDR1 GTSNPN and CDR2 SVGIG come from the germline V gene (reference sequence). The CDR3 is CAWSVTADSPLHF. The DNA of the CDR3 is TGTGCCTGGAGTGTAACAGCCGATTCACCCCTCCACTTT. Full variable domain (outside the CDR3, taken from reference TRBV30 and TRBJ1-6): SQTIHQWPATLVQPVGSPLSLECTVEGTSNPNLYWYRQAAGRGLQLLFYSVGIGQISSEVPQNLSASRPQDRQFILSSKKLLLSDSGFYLCAWSVTADSPLHFGNGTRLTVT.

V usage is TRBV28 and J usage is TRBJ1-1; D remains ambiguous. This CDR3 comprises 13 residues. Germline-derived CDR1 and CDR2 are MDHEN and SYDVKM. The V end lost 3 bases, the J end lost 1 base, and 6 bases lay between the germline ends. CDR3 amino acids: CASSLRQNTEAFF. CDR3 sequence (DNA): TGTGCCAGCAGTTTGAGGCAGAACACTGAAGCTTTCTTT. The whole variable domain, filled in from reference TRBV28 and TRBJ1-1, reads DVKVTQSSRYLVKRTGEKVFLECVQDMDHENMFWYRQDPGLGLRLIYFSYDVKMKEKGDIPEGYSVSREKKERFSLILESASTNQTSMYLCASSLRQNTEAFFGQGTRLTVV.

J is TRBJ1-1 and V is TRBV2; D not resolved. The CDR3 has 14 amino acids. V was trimmed by 6 bases and J by 4 bases, leaving 15 bases between them. CDR1 and CDR2 from the germline V gene are SNHLY and FYNNEI. The DNA for the CDR3 is TGTGCCAGCAGCCCTAAGGCAGTTGGCACTGAAGCTTTCTTT. As protein: CASSPKAVGTEAFF.

The chain has TRBV7-3 and TRBJ2-1, with D possibly TRBD1 on 5 matching bases. Trimming took 9 bases from V and 0 from J, leaving 9 bases between them. CDR3 size: 13 residues. CDR1 SGHTA and CDR2 FQGTGA come from the germline V gene. DNA for the CDR3: TGTGCCAGTGGGGCTAGCTCCTACAATGAGCAGTTCTTC. This encodes CASGASSYNEQFF.

The V gene is TRBV6-1, the J gene TRBJ1-1; 7 nucleotides align to TRBD1. The CDR3 length is 14 residues. Germline loops: CDR1 MNHNS, CDR2 SASEGT. V lost 5 bases to trimming and J lost 3 bases; unmatched junction nucleotides: 6. In nucleotides, the CDR3 is TGTGCCAGCAGTACGGGACAGTCTTACACTGAAGCTTTCTTT. The encoded protein is CASSTGQSYTEAFF.

The rearrangement uses TRBV4-1 and TRBJ2-3, with D hard to call. CDR1 and CDR2 from the germline V gene are MGHRA and YSYEKL. Deletions cut 7 bases from V and 0 bases from J, with 11 bases between. This CDR3 is 14 amino acids long. The CDR3 DNA sequence: TGCGCCAGCACCGTTGGTGCTAGCACAGATACGCAGTATTTT. Translating it yields CASTVGASTDTQYF.

DNA of the CDR3: TGTGCCAGCAGCTTAGAAACAGGGTTAGGGTACAATGAGCAGTTCTTC. Amino acid sequence: CASSLETGLGYNEQFF. The V call is TRBV7-3, the J call TRBJ2-1, with a weak D call TRBD1 (6 bases). The length of the CDR3 is 16 residues. V lost 2 bases and J lost 4, with 15 bases in between. Germline assignment: CDR1 SGHTA and CDR2 FQGTGA.

This clone was detected only once. This chain connects TRBV21-1 to TRBJ2-5; the table's D call of TRBD2 was not tested on the DNA. TRBV21-1 is reported as a pseudogene. This CDR3 is built from 19 residues. Here the CDR3 reads CASSKAHPGSGDLQETQYF. The CDR3 DNA reads as TGTGCCAGCAGCAAAGCCCACCCCGGGAGCGGGGACCTTCAAGAGACCCAGTACTTC.

The chain has TRBV7-2 and TRBJ2-1; TRBD2 aligns across 10 bases. CDR1 is SGHTA and CDR2 is FQGNSA in the germline V gene. V lost 7 bases to trimming and J lost 7 bases; unmatched junction nucleotides: 10. The CDR3 consists of 15 residues. The CDR3 DNA follows: TGTGCCAGCAACTTCCAGCGGGGGGGTTTGAATGAGCAGTTCTTC. This sequence encodes CASNFQRGGLNEQFF.

The V and J genes are TRBV25-1 and TRBJ2-5, with D perhaps TRBD1 (5 bases). The DNA end is a closer match to TRBJ2-7, so the J assignment may be wrong. The CDR3 length is 13 residues. The germline gives CDR1 MGHDK, CDR2 SYGVNS. For the CDR3, the DNA is TGTGCCAGCAGCCCTAGGGGCTCCTACGAGCAGTACTTC. This translates into CASSPRGSYEQYF.

This clone occurred a few times. The chain couples TRBV5-1 to TRBJ1-1; D is unresolved. The CDR3 runs 12 residues. V lost 7 bases to trimming and J lost 0 bases, with 7 bases between them. CDR1 is SGHRS, CDR2 YFSETQ, per germline. The CDR3 loop reads CASREMNTEAFF. CDR3 in DNA: TGCGCCAGCCGGGAGATGAACACTGAAGCTTTCTTT.

This chain joins TRBV28 and TRBJ2-2; 7 nucleotides agree with TRBD2. From germline, CDR1 is MDHEN and CDR2 SYDVKM. Trimming at V came to 6 bases and at J to 4 bases, leaving 11 bases not matched to a gene. The CDR3 runs 16 residues. The CDR3 spells CASSLIRGRGTGELFF. CDR3 DNA: TGTGCCAGCAGCCTCATTCGCGGGAGAGGCACCGGGGAGCTGTTTTTT.

The genes are TRBV27 and TRBJ1-2, with D possibly being TRBD1 (6 bases). The germline CDR1 and CDR2 sequences are MNHEY and SMNVEV (reference sequence). Between the trimmed V and J ends, which lost 6 bases and 4 bases, there was a span of 12 bases. There are 13 residues in the CDR3. CDR3 bases: TGTGCCAGCAGCCAGGGGCCCGTCTATGGCTACACCTTC. Protein sequence: CASSQGPVYGYTF.

The CDR3 DNA follows: TGTGCCTGGAGTGAAACAGGGGTCGGTTCACCCCTCCACTTT. The encoded protein is CAWSETGVGSPLHF. The chain carries TRBV30 and TRBJ1-6; 7 nucleotides line up with TRBD1. CDR1 is GTSNPN and CDR2 is SVGIG in the germline V gene (reference sequence). V dropped 1 base and J dropped 9; count of bases not matched to a gene: 6. The CDR3 extends over 14 amino acids.

This clone showed up just a few times. The chain has TRBV28 and TRBJ1-1, with 7 bases that match TRBD1. V was clipped by 6 bases and J by 8 bases; unmatched bases: 3. CDR3 length equals 11 residues. The germline V gene encodes CDR1 MDHEN and CDR2 SYDVKM. In nucleotides, the CDR3 is TGTGCCAGCAGATCGACAGGGGAAGCTTTCTTT. Residues: CASRSTGEAFF. Based on the CDR3 plus reference TRBV28 and TRBJ1-1, the full variable domain is DVKVTQSSRYLVKRTGEKVFLECVQDMDHENMFWYRQDPGLGLRLIYFSYDVKMKEKGDIPEGYSVSREKKERFSLILESASTNQTSMYLCASRSTGEAFFGQGTRLTVV.

The V and J genes are TRBV4-2 and TRBJ2-3; 10 nucleotides agree with TRBD2. J was trimmed by 5 bases and V by 4 bases; bases with no gene match: 12. CDR3 length: 17 residues. Germline CDR1 and CDR2: LGHNA and YNFKEQ. The CDR3 bases are TGTGCCAGCAGCCTATGGGCTAGCGGGGGAGCTGGAGATACGCAGTATTTT. Its translation is CASSLWASGGAGDTQYF.

The chain is built from TRBV30 and TRBJ1-4, with a possible D match to TRBD1 (5 bases). Germline V gene sequence: CDR1 GTSNPN, CDR2 SVGIG (reference sequence). Trimming pared 2 bases from V and 7 bases from J, leaving 17 bases between. This CDR3 comprises 15 residues. CDR3 sequence (DNA): TGTGCCTGGAGTACACAGGCGGCGGGCGGTGAAAAACTGTTTTTT. Its translation: CAWSTQAAGGEKLFF.